Each of the 10 T cell receptor beta chains below was sequenced from the same sample in a study of blood T cell repertoires in COVID-19. Clones were sequenced by immunoSEQ multiplex PCR, and TCRdb holds only the in-frame ones, with some missing. Of 150,000 to 200,000 clones detected, about 87% appear once; the ten largest clones hold around 1.5%. Source material: peripheral blood. These TCRs come from a woman in her 50s with acute or convalescent COVID-19.

The rearrangement uses TRBV19 and TRBJ2-7; perhaps TRBD1 as D (5 bases). CDR1 is LNHDA and CDR2 is SQIVND in the germline V gene (reference sequence). The CDR3 covers 13 residues. The CDR3 protein is CAVRGAPLGEQYF. The CDR3 DNA is TGTGCAGTTCGTGGGGCCCCCCTGGGCGAGCAGTACTTC.

The chain uses TRBV18 and TRBJ2-1; D gene unclear. The CDR3 is 15 residues long. V lost 3 bases and J 2 bases, leaving 11 bases between the germline ends. Germline CDR1 is KGHSH and CDR2 is LQKENI. The DNA for the CDR3 is TGTGCCAGCTCACCCCTCTCCCAGGCCTACAATGAGCAGTTCTTC. It specifies CASSPLSQAYNEQFF.

Sample share makes this clone large (0.1 to 1%). The genes are TRBV5-6 and TRBJ2-7; D is unresolved. The CDR3 spans 13 residues. V was pared by 1 base and J by 0 bases, with 5 bases between. Germline V CDR1 and CDR2: SGHDT, YYEEEE. This CDR3 is CASSLIRSYEQYF. CDR3 DNA: TGTGCCAGCAGCTTGATCCGCTCCTACGAGCAGTACTTC.

The V and J genes are TRBV19 and TRBJ2-6; D perhaps matches TRBD1 (6 bases). CDR3 length: 15 amino acids. Trimming cost V 6 bases and J 4 bases, with 13 bases left between them. Germline V gene lookup returns CDR1 LNHDA and CDR2 SQIVND (reference sequence). The DNA of the CDR3 is TGTGCCAGTAGGATACAGGGCTCCGGGGCCAACGTCCTGACTTTC. Its translation is CASRIQGSGANVLTF.

The V and J genes are TRBV2 and TRBJ1-2; a possible D gene is TRBD1 (5 bases). V lost 1 base and J lost 7, with 13 bases in between. Germline loops: CDR1 SNHLY, CDR2 FYNNEI. This CDR3 region has 14 residues. The CDR3 reads CASSEGAGHLGYTF. CDR3 nucleotides: TGTGCCAGCAGTGAAGGTGCAGGGCATCTTGGCTACACCTTC.

V gene TRBV10-2 combines with J gene TRBJ1-3; D remains ambiguous. The V end lost 10 bases, the J end lost 4 bases, and 20 bases lay between the germline ends. There are 15 residues in the CDR3. Germline V gene data show CDR1 as WSHSY and CDR2 as SAAADI. CDR3 nucleotide sequence: TGCGCCACCGAAGCCCCCGAGGGAACGGGAAACACCATATATTTT. Its translation: CATEAPEGTGNTIYF.

The genes are TRBV30 and TRBJ1-1, with a weak D call TRBD1 (5 bases). The germline CDR1 and CDR2 sequences are GTSNPN and SVGIG (reference sequence). The CDR3 has 15 amino acids. V shed 0 bases and J shed 2 bases, with 13 bases lying between them. The CDR3 DNA follows: TGTGCCTGGAGTGTCTCCAGGGAGGTTAACACTGAAGCTTTCTTT. It specifies CAWSVSREVNTEAFF.

The rearrangement uses TRBV11-3 and TRBJ1-1; no firm D call. Germline V CDR1 and CDR2: SGHNT, YENEEA. The CDR3 extends over 14 amino acids. The V gene lost 0 bases and the J gene lost 1 base, with 6 bases spanning the gap. The CDR3 region has the DNA TGTGCCAGCAGCTTAGAGCCGGGGAACACTGAAGCTTTCTTT. Amino acid sequence: CASSLEPGNTEAFF.

Only one count was recorded for this clone. CDR3 sequence reads: CASSLAPEGDTEAFF. As DNA, the CDR3 is TGTGCCAGCAGCTTAGCGCCCGAAGGGGATACTGAAGCTTTCTTT. The chain is built from TRBV7-9 and TRBJ1-1; tentative D call: TRBD1 (5 bases). V lost 0 bases and J 5 bases, leaving 13 bases between the germline ends. CDR1 is SEHNR, CDR2 FQNEAQ, per germline (reference sequence). This CDR3 has 15 amino acids. Together with reference TRBV7-9 and TRBJ1-1, the CDR3 gives the full variable domain: DTGVSQNPRHKITKRGQNVTFRCDPISEHNRLYWYRQTLGQGPEFLTYFQNEAQLEKSRLLSDRFSAERPKGSFSTLEIQRTEQGDSAMYLCASSLAPEGDTEAFFGQGTRLTVV.

The rearrangement uses TRBV5-1 and TRBJ2-5, with D unresolved. Germline V gene lookup returns CDR1 SGHRS and CDR2 YFSETQ. The V end was cut by 0 bases, the J end by 5 bases, with 14 bases between. The CDR3 is made up of 15 amino acids. As DNA, the CDR3 is TGCGCCAGCAGCTTGGGTCCCGAGGTTCAGGAGACCCAGTACTTC. This gives the protein CASSLGPEVQETQYF.